This T cell receptor (beta chain) emerged from a study of CD8 T cells in Susac syndrome (dated by TCRdb to about 2019). About the full investigation: Whether CD8+ T cell activation and differentiation in Susac syndrome was antigen driven was tested using repertoire sequencing. CD8+ T cell repertoire clonality was compared between 11 to 12 healthy donors, some 14 Susac syndrome patients and around 15 multiple sclerosis patients. Findings and caveats that apply to the study as a whole: The number of individuals in the TCR sequencing and HLA analysis was recognized as being relatively small.

A note on this clonotype: Its specific antigen is unknown. One base away there is no much larger clone; base qualities are not given.

Peripheral blood CD8+ and CD4+ T cells from healthy donors, Susac syndrome patients and multiple sclerosis patients were profiled using high-throughput TCR beta sequencing. Healthy donors were age- and sex-matched controls. CD8+ TEMRA cells were enriched by FACS, while bulk CD8+ and CD4+ T cells were purified by magnetic negative isolation. Blood was collected in EDTA tubes and processed within 24 hours, with PBMCs isolated through density gradient centrifugation. PBMCs intended for TCR sequencing were cryopreserved in liquid nitrogen and thawed later in a water bath at 37 degrees C. The sorted or isolated CD4+, CD8+ and CD8+ TEMRA cells reached a purity of at least 90%. The CDR3 has 14 amino acids, counting the end cysteine and phenylalanine. The entry retains the CDR3 DNA only, 42 bases that are in frame from base 1. For this chain, trimming is 5 bases at the V end and 7 bases at the J end, and the number of junction bases without a gene match is 5. CDR1 LGHDT and CDR2 YNNKEL were looked up in the germline V gene (reference sequence).

RNA was extracted using the RNeasy kit, and roughly 0.45 to 1 ug of the RNA was reverse transcribed with random hexamers. The immunoSEQ multiplex PCR assay, covering 54 Vbeta and 13 Jbeta segments, was used to amplify TCR beta CDR3 regions. To correct PCR amplification bias, a synthetic template baseline was used for both primer optimization and computational correction. The study's own analysis went as follows. Reads were annotated to V, D and J genes per IMGT and analyzed with immunoSEQ Analyzer, keeping only productive sequences. To calculate clonality, Shannon entropy was normalized by log2 of the number of productive unique sequences and then subtracted from one. For each patient and control, public and private clones were evaluated within the 100 most prevalent clones. Clones were defined as Susac-specific when absent from the healthy and MS cohorts, from approximately 1,100 published viral clones and from other ImmuneACCESS disease sequences. TCRdb ran its own pipeline on the public reads, namely fastp trimming at Q25 and MiXCR clone calling, and kept in-frame beta chains. Records with the same CDR3 protein are collapsed into one entry carrying the most frequent genes and DNA. In this record, the V and J calls reflect TCRdb's handling and not the investigators' own analysis. The sample table contains about 120,000 distinct CDR3 sequences; only one count was recorded for 80% to 95% of them. The ten largest clones take up roughly 0.11% of the sample.

This receptor chain uses TRBV3-1 and TRBJ1-6; TRBD1 matches 7 bases in the middle. This receptor was taken from a human donor in good health. The specimen sequenced was CD8+ T cells from PBMCs. The DNA sequence is TGTGCCAGCAGCTTCAGACAGGGAAATTCACCCCTCCACTTT. Its protein is CASSFRQGNSPLHF.